Presented here are 27 T cell receptor beta chains from one specimen sequenced in a study of control samples from healthy donors and cancer patients. The protocol was immunoSEQ multiplex PCR, while the TCRdb copy is restricted to in-frame clones and leaves out a portion. The sample holds about 120,000 clones, roughly nine tenths seen once. The sample consisted of blood. Receptors were obtained from a woman in her late teens or twenties in good health.

V usage is TRBV7-2 and J usage is TRBJ1-1; tentative D call: TRBD1 (6 bases). Looked up from germline, CDR1 is SGHTA and CDR2 is FQGNSA. The CDR3 sequence is 16 residues long. V lost 0 bases and J lost 4, with 15 bases in between. In DNA form, the CDR3 reads TGTGCCAGCAGCTTAGCGACGGGGGCTTTTTTCACTGAAGCTTTCTTT. It codes for CASSLATGAFFTEAFF. The complete variable domain, with remaining parts taken from reference TRBV7-2 and TRBJ1-1, reads GAGVSQSPSNKVTEKGKDVELRCDPISGHTALYWYRQSLGQGLEFLIYFQGNSAPDKSGLPSDRFSAERTGGSVSTLTIQRTQQEDSAVYLCASSLATGAFFTEAFFGQGTRLTVV.

Comments on this clone: The sample contains more than one DNA sequence encoding this CDR3. The chain uses TRBV7-2 and TRBJ2-7, with a tentative D call TRBD1 (6 bases). This CDR3 is built from 13 residues. V lost 5 bases to trimming and J lost 3 bases, with 11 bases between them. CDR1 SGHTA and CDR2 FQGNSA come from the germline V gene. CDR3 bases: TGTGCCAGCAGCCCTTACAGGGTCTACGAGCAGTACTTC. It translates to CASSPYRVYEQYF.

J is TRBJ2-1 and V is TRBV19; possibly TRBD2 for D (6 bases). CDR1 is LNHDA and CDR2 is SQIVND in the germline V gene (reference sequence). Trimming pared 5 bases from V and 0 bases from J, leaving 17 bases between. The CDR3 totals 17 residues. The CDR3 spells CASSLTLAVFSYNEQFF. DNA for the CDR3: TGTGCCAGTAGTTTGACCTTAGCGGTTTTCTCCTACAATGAGCAGTTCTTC.

The chain joins TRBV28 to TRBJ1-2; D possibly corresponds to TRBD1 (6 bases). This CDR3 contains 13 residues. V was cut by 4 bases and J by 6 bases, with 12 bases left in between. Germline values: CDR1 MDHEN, CDR2 SYDVKM. CDR3 residues: CASSYTGSHGYTF. In DNA form, the CDR3 reads TGTGCCAGCAGTTACACAGGGAGTCATGGCTACACCTTC.

This rearrangement joins TRBV4-3 to TRBJ1-2; D gene unclear. Germline V gives CDR1 LGHNA, CDR2 YSLEER. V was trimmed by 0 bases and J by 0 bases, leaving 14 bases between them. The CDR3 totals 17 residues. The CDR3 DNA follows: TGCGCCAGCAGCCAAGATGGGTCCCTTATCCCTAACTATGGCTACACCTTC. This encodes CASSQDGSLIPNYGYTF.

The J gene is TRBJ2-2, the V gene TRBV29-1; D gene unclear. The CDR3 sequence is 15 residues long. With 7 bases removed from V and 3 bases from J, the gap between germline ends came to 18 bases. CDR1 and CDR2 (germline): SQVTM, ANQGSEA. The CDR3 protein is CSAAPEVHYTGELFF. The CDR3 nucleotides are TGCAGCGCCGCCCCAGAGGTGCACTACACCGGGGAGCTGTTTTTT.

The chain couples TRBV6-6 to TRBJ1-6; TRBD1 is a possible D gene (5 bases). Germline CDR1 MNHNY, CDR2 SVGAGI (reference sequence). Trimming cost V 4 bases and J 6 bases, with 7 bases left between them. This CDR3 is 13 amino acids long. CDR3 sequence: CASSSGANSPLHF. The CDR3 bases are TGTGCCAGCAGTTCTGGGGCTAATTCACCCCTCCACTTT.

The chain combines TRBV11-2 with TRBJ2-5, with D maybe TRBD2 (6 bases). The CDR3 is 14 amino acids. V was shortened by 0 bases and J by 3 bases, with 8 bases between the two germline ends. The germline V gene has CDR1 SGHAT and CDR2 FQNNGV. For the CDR3, the DNA is TGTGCCAGCAGCTTAGATCGGGGGAAAGAGACCCAGTACTTC. Protein sequence: CASSLDRGKETQYF.

The V and J genes are TRBV6-2 or TRBV6-3 and TRBJ1-2; possibly TRBD1 for D (6 bases). Germline V gene lookup returns CDR1 MNHEY and CDR2 SVGEGT. Trimming pared 6 bases from V and 4 bases from J, leaving 15 bases between. This CDR3 has 14 amino acids. CDR3 DNA: TGTGCCAGCAGCCCACAGGGAATGAGCTATGGCTACACCTTC. Amino acids: CASSPQGMSYGYTF.

This chain links TRBV6-4 with TRBJ2-1; 12 bases match TRBD2. There are 14 residues in the CDR3. With V trimmed by 11 bases and J by 4 bases, 6 bases remained unmatched. Germline V lookup: CDR1 MRHNA, CDR2 SNTAGT. The CDR3 is CARPTSGGYNEQFF. The CDR3 DNA sequence: TGTGCCCGCCCAACTAGCGGGGGGTACAATGAGCAGTTCTTC.

The V and J genes are TRBV9 and TRBJ1-2; D not certain. The germline V gene encodes CDR1 SGDLS and CDR2 YYNGEE. The CDR3 is 14 amino acids. Between the trimmed V and J ends, which lost 4 bases and 2 bases, there was a span of 12 bases. The CDR3 loop reads CASSPRRINYGYTF. CDR3 DNA: TGTGCCAGCAGCCCCCGGAGGATCAACTATGGCTACACCTTC.

The chain carries TRBV29-1 and TRBJ1-2; 8 positions match TRBD1. This CDR3 spans 18 amino acids. The germline V gene has CDR1 SQVTM and CDR2 ANQGSEA. V shed 3 bases and J 8 bases; nucleotides not matched to a gene: 23. CDR3 sequence (DNA): TGCAGCGTTGATTATCCGGGGACAGGAGTAGTGGGTACTCGAGGCTACACCTTC. Its translation is CSVDYPGTGVVGTRGYTF. The full variable domain, rest sourced from reference TRBV29-1 and TRBJ1-2, is SAVISQKPSRDICQRGTSLTIQCQVDSQVTMMFWYRQQPGQSLTLIATANQGSEATYESGFVIDKFPISRPNLTFSTLTVSNMSPEDSSIYLCSVDYPGTGVVGTRGYTFGSGTRLTVV.

This chain connects TRBV6-6 to TRBJ2-7; possibly TRBD1 for D (6 bases). The V end was cut by 8 bases, the J end by 3 bases, with 20 bases between. Germline CDR1 is MNHNY and CDR2 is SVGAGI (reference sequence). The CDR3 loop spans 15 amino acids. The CDR3 spells CASYSRDTAHYEQYF. In DNA form, the CDR3 reads TGTGCCAGCTACTCCCGGGACACCGCCCACTACGAGCAGTACTTC.

The CDR3 region is CASSFKEGYTF. In nucleotides, the CDR3 is TGTGCCAGCAGTTTTAAAGAAGGCTACACCTTC. The rearrangement joins TRBV28 to TRBJ1-2; the D is unclear. The CDR3 runs 11 residues. Looked up from germline, CDR1 is MDHEN and CDR2 is SYDVKM. Trimming took off 3 bases at V and 8 bases at J, with 7 bases between the two ends.

The chain carries TRBV2 and TRBJ1-5; 11 bases match TRBD1. The germline V gene has CDR1 SNHLY and CDR2 FYNNEI. Trimming at V came to 6 bases and at J to 3 bases, leaving 4 bases not matched to a gene. This CDR3 comprises 15 residues. DNA of the CDR3: TGTGCCAGCAGGGGACAGGGGGTGACCAATCAGCCCCAGCATTTT. Its protein is CASRGQGVTNQPQHF.

The rearrangement uses TRBV28 and TRBJ2-3, with unresolved D. CDR3 length: 12 amino acids. V was pared by 7 bases and J by 6 bases, with 11 bases between. Germline lookup yields CDR1 MDHEN and CDR2 SYDVKM. The CDR3 bases are TGTGCCAGCAACCCTTCGCAGGATACGCAGTATTTT. It yields the protein CASNPSQDTQYF. The full variable domain, its missing parts supplied by reference TRBV28 and TRBJ2-3, is DVKVTQSSRYLVKRTGEKVFLECVQDMDHENMFWYRQDPGLGLRLIYFSYDVKMKEKGDIPEGYSVSREKKERFSLILESASTNQTSMYLCASNPSQDTQYFGPGTRLTVL.

The chain recombines TRBV11-2 with TRBJ2-5; 15 bases fit TRBD2. The germline gives CDR1 SGHAT, CDR2 FQNNGV. J lost 5 bases, V lost 3 bases, and 7 bases had no gene match. The CDR3 runs to 17 residues. CDR3 sequence reads: CASSFGTSGRSGETQYF. CDR3 nucleotides: TGTGCCAGCAGCTTCGGGACTAGCGGGAGGAGTGGGGAGACCCAGTACTTC.

The V gene is TRBV18, the J gene TRBJ2-5; D unclear. The length of the CDR3 is 11 residues. The germline CDR1 and CDR2 sequences are KGHSH and LQKENI. V lost 4 bases and J lost 5, with 5 bases in between. The CDR3, as DNA: TGTGCCAGCTCACTTGAGGAGACCCAGTACTTC. The encoded protein is CASSLEETQYF.

The chain links TRBV5-1 to TRBJ2-7, with 7 bases matching TRBD1. Germline CDR1 SGHRS, CDR2 YFSETQ. V shed 4 bases and J 2 bases; nucleotides not matched to a gene: 15. The length of the CDR3 is 17 residues. This CDR3 reads CASSTRDSHVVPYEQYF. In nucleotides, the CDR3 is TGCGCCAGCAGCACCCGGGACAGCCACGTCGTCCCCTACGAGCAGTACTTC.

V gene TRBV28 combines with J gene TRBJ2-7; D remains unclear. Germline loops: CDR1 MDHEN, CDR2 SYDVKM. Trimming removed 6 bases from V and 0 bases from J, with 9 bases in between. The CDR3 runs to 13 residues. CDR3 nucleotide sequence: TGTGCCAGCAGATCCGCTGCCTCCTACGAGCAGTACTTC. Translating gives CASRSAASYEQYF.

The chain links TRBV21-1 to TRBJ1-5. TRBV21-1 is assigned pseudogene status. The CDR3 contains 14 residues. The DNA for the CDR3 is TGTGCCAGCCGTCGGGCAAATAGCAATCAGCCCCAGCATTTT. This gives the protein CASRRANSNQPQHF.

This chain joins TRBV2 and TRBJ2-2; D remains unclear. Trimming removed 2 bases from V and 6 bases from J, with 10 bases in between. The CDR3 is 14 residues long. The germline gives CDR1 SNHLY, CDR2 FYNNEI. The chain's CDR3 is CASSELGEAGELFF. As DNA, the CDR3 is TGTGCCAGCAGTGAACTGGGCGAGGCCGGGGAGCTGTTTTTT.

The gene calls are TRBV28 and TRBJ1-1; a possible D gene is TRBD1 (6 bases). V was cut by 1 base and J by 6 bases, with 9 bases left in between. Germline V gene data show CDR1 as MDHEN and CDR2 as SYDVKM. The CDR3 runs to 13 residues. The CDR3 protein is CASSLSGQPEAFF. CDR3 nucleotides: TGTGCCAGCAGTTTATCCGGACAGCCTGAAGCTTTCTTT.

The V and J genes are TRBV29-1 and TRBJ1-2; perhaps TRBD1 as D (6 bases). The ends were cut back, 5 bases at V and 2 bases at J, with 9 bases in the middle. This CDR3 region has 12 residues. Germline CDR1 and CDR2: SQVTM and ANQGSEA. CDR3 bases: TGCAGCGTTAGTACAGGGAACTATGGCTACACCTTC. It codes for CSVSTGNYGYTF.

The J gene is TRBJ2-7, the V gene TRBV28; D not certain. Germline V gives CDR1 MDHEN, CDR2 SYDVKM. V was pared by 6 bases and J by 2 bases, with 14 bases between. CDR3 length: 14 amino acids. CDR3 nucleotide sequence: TGTGCCAGCAGCCTTGGACGTCTAGCCTACGAGCAGTACTTC. Amino acids: CASSLGRLAYEQYF. The full variable domain, its missing parts supplied by reference TRBV28 and TRBJ2-7, is DVKVTQSSRYLVKRTGEKVFLECVQDMDHENMFWYRQDPGLGLRLIYFSYDVKMKEKGDIPEGYSVSREKKERFSLILESASTNQTSMYLCASSLGRLAYEQYFGPGTRLTVT.

This chain joins TRBV25-1 and TRBJ2-2; D is uncertain. This CDR3 contains 11 residues. The germline V gene encodes CDR1 MGHDK and CDR2 SYGVNS. V was trimmed by 6 bases and J by 3 bases, leaving 2 bases between them. As DNA, the CDR3 is TGTGCCAGCAGCGACACCGGGGAGCTGTTTTTT. Its protein product is CASSDTGELFF.

This chain links TRBV6-2 or TRBV6-3 with TRBJ2-7; D gene uncertain. The V end lost 5 bases, the J end lost 3 bases, and 11 bases lay between the germline ends. Germline V lookup: CDR1 MNHEY, CDR2 SVGEGT. CDR3 length: 13 residues. CDR3 DNA: TGTGCCAGCAGTCTGACCCGTTACTACGAGCAGTACTTC. It specifies CASSLTRYYEQYF.